A single sample gave rise to the 26 T cell receptor beta chains below, sequenced in a study of T cells after yellow fever vaccination. TCRdb ran MiXCR on the 5' RACE reads and lists one entry per CDR3 protein. The top ten hold roughly 26% of the sample, which has about 52,000 distinct CDR3 sequences, less than 8% seen once. The starting material was CD8+ T cells not binding an NS4B(214-222) dextramer, sorted from PBMCs, obtained 45 days after the first yellow fever vaccination. All receptors come from a man aged 18 to 29 who received the YFV17D yellow fever vaccine.

This clonotype has only a few counts. This chain connects TRBV20-1 to TRBJ1-5, with D perhaps TRBD1 (5 bases). There are 14 residues in the CDR3. Trimming pared 5 bases from V and 3 bases from J, leaving 14 bases between. CDR1 DFQATT and CDR2 SNEGSKA come from the germline V gene (reference sequence). CDR3 in amino acids: CSAVRDRFNQPQHF. For the CDR3, the DNA is TGCAGTGCTGTCCGGGACCGATTCAATCAGCCCCAGCATTTT.

This rearrangement joins TRBV4-1 to TRBJ2-2; D gene ambiguous. The CDR3 is 14 residues long. CDR1 and CDR2 (germline): MGHRA, YSYEKL. V was cut by 1 base and J by 8 bases, with 11 bases left in between. The CDR3 region has the DNA TGCGCCAGCAGCCAAGTCCACGGTAGGGGGGAGCTGTTTTTT. It yields the protein CASSQVHGRGELFF.

V and J are TRBV2 and TRBJ2-5, with 11 bases matching TRBD1. Germline CDR1 and CDR2: SNHLY and FYNNEI. After removal of 8 bases from V and 4 bases from J, the junction contained 6 bases not matched to a gene. The CDR3 contains 14 residues. The CDR3 sequence is CASLGQGARETQYF. The CDR3 bases are TGTGCCAGCCTTGGACAGGGGGCGCGAGAGACCCAGTACTTC.

This clonotype was detected ten times or more. The chain joins TRBV4-2 to TRBJ2-2, with TRBD2 matching over 12 bases. The CDR3 length is 18 residues. V trimming: 4 bases; J trimming: 1 base; junction bases outside the gene matches: 7. Germline-derived CDR1 and CDR2 are LGHNA and YNFKEQ. As DNA, the CDR3 is TGTGCCAGCAGCCTATCTAGCGGGGGGGATATGAACACCGGGGAGCTGTTTTTT. This translates into CASSLSSGGDMNTGELFF.

The chain combines TRBV6-4 with TRBJ1-4; D is uncertain. With 2 bases removed from V and 10 bases from J, the gap between germline ends came to 5 bases. From germline, CDR1 is MRHNA and CDR2 SNTAGT. CDR3 size: 11 residues. The CDR3 spells CASSDGGKLFF. DNA of the CDR3: TGTGCCAGCAGTGACGGAGGAAAACTGTTTTTT.

This clonotype was found many times. The CDR3 spells CASSGGVFQETQYF. The CDR3 DNA reads as TGTGCCAGCAGCGGAGGAGTTTTCCAAGAGACCCAGTACTTC. The chain has TRBV9 and TRBJ2-5; D remains ambiguous. Per germline, CDR1 SGDLS and CDR2 YYNGEE. V was pared by 3 bases and J by 1 base, with 10 bases between. The CDR3 extends over 14 amino acids.

The chain is built from TRBV27 and TRBJ2-2; possibly TRBD2 for D (6 bases). In germline, CDR1 is MNHEY, CDR2 SMNVEV (reference sequence). V lost 2 bases to trimming and J lost 1 base, with 11 bases between them. The CDR3 has 16 amino acids. CDR3 in amino acids: CASSLAPGGNTGELFF. The CDR3 DNA follows: TGTGCCAGCAGTTTAGCCCCCGGGGGGAACACCGGGGAGCTGTTTTTT.

The chain links TRBV10-3 to TRBJ1-3; tentatively, D is TRBD1 (5 bases). V lost 1 base, J lost 0 bases, and 13 bases lay in between. Germline V lookup: CDR1 ENHRY, CDR2 SYGVKD. The CDR3 runs 17 residues. The CDR3 spells CAISEWGRYNSGNTIYF. DNA of the CDR3: TGTGCCATCAGTGAGTGGGGCAGATACAACTCTGGAAACACCATATATTTT.

This clonotype was counted at least ten times. The chain employs TRBV19 and TRBJ2-1; D is uncertain. V lost 4 bases, J lost 2 bases, and 15 bases lay in between. CDR1 and CDR2 from the germline V gene are LNHDA and SQIVND (reference sequence). The CDR3 length is 16 residues. The CDR3 bases are TGTGCCAGTAGTAGGCTCGGAGCGAGCCCCTACAATGAGCAGTTCTTC. It codes for CASSRLGASPYNEQFF. Drawing the rest from reference TRBV19 and TRBJ2-1, the complete variable domain is DGGITQSPKYLFRKEGQNVTLSCEQNLNHDAMYWYRQDPGQGLRLIYYSQIVNDFQKGDIAEGYSVSREKKESFPLTVTSAQKNPTAFYLCASSRLGASPYNEQFFGPGTRLTVL.

This clonotype was observed a few times. The chain uses TRBV7-6 and TRBJ1-1, with D unresolved. The CDR3 has 15 amino acids. Germline V gene sequence: CDR1 SGHVS, CDR2 FNYEAQ. Trimming took off 3 bases at V and 1 base at J, with 12 bases between the two ends. CDR3 coding DNA: TGTGCCAGCAGCTTTCTTATGGGTCAGAACACTGAAGCTTTCTTT. It codes for CASSFLMGQNTEAFF.

This clonotype appeared a few times. The J gene is TRBJ1-1, the V gene TRBV7-6, with TRBD1 as a possible D gene (5 bases). Germline CDR1 reads SGHVS; CDR2 reads FNYEAQ. Trimming took 2 bases from V and 3 from J, leaving 16 bases between them. The CDR3 extends over 16 amino acids. The CDR3 spells CASSLKGQGGDTEAFF. The CDR3 nucleotides are TGTGCCAGCAGCTTAAAGGGGCAGGGCGGGGACACTGAAGCTTTCTTT.

The chain combines TRBV7-6 with TRBJ2-7; 8 positions match TRBD1. The CDR3 loop spans 14 amino acids. Losses at the gene ends were 6 bases for V and 3 bases for J; bases not matched to a gene: 7. Germline V lookup: CDR1 SGHVS, CDR2 FNYEAQ. CDR3 sequence reads: CASSPGTGNYEQYF. CDR3 DNA: TGTGCCAGCAGTCCCGGGACAGGAAACTACGAGCAGTACTTC.

The chain carries TRBV6-2 or TRBV6-3 and TRBJ2-7, with D hard to call. This CDR3 has 14 residues. Germline V gene lookup returns CDR1 MNHEY and CDR2 SVGEGT. V was clipped by 5 bases and J by 2 bases, with 13 bases between them. The CDR3 reads CASSHPSRTYEQYV. CDR3 nucleotide sequence: TGTGCCAGCAGTCACCCGAGCAGGACCTACGAGCAGTACGTC.

This clonotype was observed many times. This sequence joins TRBV4-1 and TRBJ2-4; the D gene is possibly TRBD1 (7 bases). Germline lookup yields CDR1 MGHRA and CDR2 YSYEKL. Trimming took off 3 bases at V and 6 bases at J, with 12 bases between the two ends. There are 14 residues in the CDR3. DNA for the CDR3: TGCGCCAGCAGCCAGAGGGGGGACAGAAACATTCAGTACTTC. This translates into CASSQRGDRNIQYF.

This chain connects TRBV9 to TRBJ2-1; 10 nucleotides line up with TRBD1. From germline, CDR1 is SGDLS and CDR2 YYNGEE. J was trimmed by 5 bases and V by 4 bases; bases with no gene match: 9. The CDR3 extends over 16 amino acids. CDR3 region: CASSSPGQGTHNEQFF. CDR3 DNA sequence: TGTGCCAGCAGCTCGCCGGGACAGGGGACCCACAATGAGCAGTTCTTC.

This clonotype was counted ten times or more. The chain links TRBV12-3 or TRBV12-4 to TRBJ1-5; 7 positions agree with TRBD1. The CDR3 runs 15 residues. J was trimmed by 2 bases and V by 5 bases; bases with no gene match: 6. CDR3 sequence (DNA): TGTGCCAGCAGTCCCTCGCAGGGGGGCAATCAGCCCCAGCATTTT. Protein product: CASSPSQGGNQPQHF.

At least ten counts were recorded for this clonotype. The chain couples TRBV7-2 to TRBJ2-2; 8 bases agree with TRBD2. J lost 2 bases, V lost 2 bases, and 7 bases had no gene match. The CDR3 extends over 17 amino acids. Germline CDR1 reads SGHTA; CDR2 reads FQGNSA. The CDR3 reads CASSLLTSGYNTGELFF. The CDR3, as DNA: TGTGCCAGCAGCTTACTTACTAGCGGTTACAACACCGGGGAGCTGTTTTTT. The full variable domain, its missing parts supplied by reference TRBV7-2 and TRBJ2-2, is GAGVSQSPSNKVTEKGKDVELRCDPISGHTALYWYRQSLGQGLEFLIYFQGNSAPDKSGLPSDRFSAERTGGSVSTLTIQRTQQEDSAVYLCASSLLTSGYNTGELFFGEGSRLTVL.

This clonotype was found a few times. This sequence joins TRBV7-9 and TRBJ2-3; D remains unclear. V lost 1 base to trimming and J lost 3 bases, with 8 bases between them. The CDR3 totals 14 residues. Germline assignment: CDR1 SEHNR and CDR2 FQNEAQ (reference sequence). Here the CDR3 DNA reads TGTGCCAGCAGCTTAGAACCTGGGACAGATACGCAGTATTTT. Amino acid sequence: CASSLEPGTDTQYF. The full variable domain, completed using reference TRBV7-9 and TRBJ2-3, is DTGVSQNPRHKITKRGQNVTFRCDPISEHNRLYWYRQTLGQGPEFLTYFQNEAQLEKSRLLSDRFSAERPKGSFSTLEIQRTEQGDSAMYLCASSLEPGTDTQYFGPGTRLTVL.

This clonotype was seen many times. The rearrangement joins TRBV7-9 to TRBJ2-3; 8 nucleotides align to TRBD2. CDR1 SEHNR and CDR2 FQNEAQ come from the germline V gene (reference sequence). The CDR3 has 16 amino acids. V lost 3 bases, J lost 1 base, and 6 bases stayed unmatched. The CDR3 loop is CASSFRAGDGTDTQYF. The DNA for the CDR3 is TGTGCCAGCAGCTTTCGAGCGGGGGATGGCACAGATACGCAGTATTTT.

The J gene is TRBJ1-1, the V gene TRBV19; TRBD1 is a possible D gene (6 bases). V lost 3 bases to trimming and J lost 3 bases, with 11 bases between them. CDR1 and CDR2 (germline): LNHDA, SQIVND (reference sequence). The CDR3 runs 14 residues. CDR3 region: CASSIWAGDTEAFF. CDR3 DNA sequence: TGTGCCAGTAGTATCTGGGCAGGGGACACTGAAGCTTTCTTT.

A remark on this clonotype: This may stem from a read error, because a much larger clone lies one nucleotide away. This chain links TRBV12-3 or TRBV12-4 with TRBJ1-1; D unresolved. Trimming pared 1 base from V and 7 bases from J, leaving 10 bases between. The CDR3 is 13 residues long. The CDR3 coding sequence is TGTGCCAGCAGTTTAGATTACCCTAATGAAGCTTTCTTT. Protein product: CASSLDYPNEAFF.

This clonotype has a count of ten or more. CDR3 coding DNA: TGTGCCAGCAGCCTAGCGGTCACCGGGGAGCTGTTTTTT. This codes for CASSLAVTGELFF. The rearrangement links TRBV11-3 to TRBJ2-2, with 7 bases matching TRBD2. The germline V gene has CDR1 SGHNT and CDR2 YENEEA. This CDR3 spans 13 amino acids. V was pared by 5 bases and J by 4 bases, with 1 base of the junction left unmatched.

This clonotype is categorized as medium-sized. The chain carries TRBV14 and TRBJ1-1, with a tentative D call TRBD1 (5 bases). Germline CDR1 reads SGHDN; CDR2 reads FVKESK. CDR3 length equals 15 residues. Trimming shortened V by 4 bases and J by 0 bases, and 12 bases separated the two germline ends. The CDR3 region has the DNA TGTGCCAGCAGCCGGGGAGGGGCTTTGAACACTGAAGCTTTCTTT. Translation: CASSRGGALNTEAFF.

This clonotype was seen more than once but under ten times. V gene TRBV6-5 combines with J gene TRBJ1-1; 8 positions match TRBD1. Germline V gives CDR1 MNHEY, CDR2 SVGAGI. Germline trimming cut 1 base from V and 1 base from J; bases unmatched to any gene: 2. This CDR3 has 15 amino acids. The CDR3 DNA sequence: TGTGCCAGCAGTTACTACAGGGGGAGGAACACTGAAGCTTTCTTT. Translated, it gives CASSYYRGRNTEAFF.

This clonotype was seen repeatedly, ten times or more. The chain recombines TRBV6-5 with TRBJ2-1; the match to TRBD2 covers 7 bases. The CDR3 consists of 17 residues. Trimming at V came to 3 bases and at J to 0 bases, leaving 8 bases not matched to a gene. Germline CDR1 is MNHEY and CDR2 is SVGAGI. The CDR3 protein is CASSYFAGESSYNEQFF. The CDR3 DNA sequence: TGTGCCAGCAGTTATTTTGCGGGGGAGAGCTCCTACAATGAGCAGTTCTTC.

This clonotype was seen a handful of times. The CDR3, as DNA: TGCAGTGCTCGACAGGTCGATGGAAACACCATATATTTT. The encoded protein is CSARQVDGNTIYF. This rearrangement joins TRBV20-1 to TRBJ1-3; D perhaps matches TRBD1 (6 bases). The V gene lost 5 bases and the J gene lost 3 bases, with 11 bases spanning the gap. CDR3 size: 13 residues. Germline lookup yields CDR1 DFQATT and CDR2 SNEGSKA (reference sequence).